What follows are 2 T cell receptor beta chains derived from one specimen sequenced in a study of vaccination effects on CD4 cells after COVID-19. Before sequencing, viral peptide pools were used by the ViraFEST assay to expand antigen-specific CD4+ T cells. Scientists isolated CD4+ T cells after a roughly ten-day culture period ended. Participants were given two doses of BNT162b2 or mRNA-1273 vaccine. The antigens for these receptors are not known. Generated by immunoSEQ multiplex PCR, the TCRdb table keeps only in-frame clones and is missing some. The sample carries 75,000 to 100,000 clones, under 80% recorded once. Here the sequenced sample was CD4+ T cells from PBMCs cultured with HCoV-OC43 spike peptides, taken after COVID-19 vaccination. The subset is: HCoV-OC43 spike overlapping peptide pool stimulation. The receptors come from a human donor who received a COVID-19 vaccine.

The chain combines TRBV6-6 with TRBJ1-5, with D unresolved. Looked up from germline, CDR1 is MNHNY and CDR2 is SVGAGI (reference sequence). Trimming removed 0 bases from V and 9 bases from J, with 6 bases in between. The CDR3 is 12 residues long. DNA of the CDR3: TGTGCCAGCAGTTACTCCGAACCGCCCCAGCATTTT. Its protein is CASSYSEPPQHF.

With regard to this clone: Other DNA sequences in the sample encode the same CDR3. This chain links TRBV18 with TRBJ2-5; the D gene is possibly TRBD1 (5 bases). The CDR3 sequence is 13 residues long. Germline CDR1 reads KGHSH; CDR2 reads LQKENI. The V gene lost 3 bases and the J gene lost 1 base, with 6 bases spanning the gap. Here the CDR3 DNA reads TGTGCCAGCTCACCGCAGGGCCAAGAGACCCAGTACTTC. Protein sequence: CASSPQGQETQYF.